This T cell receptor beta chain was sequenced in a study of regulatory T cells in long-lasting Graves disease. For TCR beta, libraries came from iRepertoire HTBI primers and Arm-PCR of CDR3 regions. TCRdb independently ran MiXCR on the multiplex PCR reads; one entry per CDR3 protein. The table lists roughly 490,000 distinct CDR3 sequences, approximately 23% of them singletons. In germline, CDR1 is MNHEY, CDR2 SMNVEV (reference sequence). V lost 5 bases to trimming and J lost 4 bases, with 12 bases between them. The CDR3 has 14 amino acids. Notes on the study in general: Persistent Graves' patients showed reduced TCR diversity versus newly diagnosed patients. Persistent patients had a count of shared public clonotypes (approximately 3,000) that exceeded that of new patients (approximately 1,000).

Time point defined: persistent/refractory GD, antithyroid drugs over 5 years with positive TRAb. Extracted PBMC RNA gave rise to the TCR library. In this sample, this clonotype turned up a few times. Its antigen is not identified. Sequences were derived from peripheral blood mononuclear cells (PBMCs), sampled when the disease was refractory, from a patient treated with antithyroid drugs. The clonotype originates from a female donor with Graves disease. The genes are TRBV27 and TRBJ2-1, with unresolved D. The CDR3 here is CASSLTALYNEQFF. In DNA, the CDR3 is TGTGCCAGCAGTCTAACCGCCCTGTACAATGAGCAGTTCTTC.